This section outlines one TCR beta chain sequence together with its context. This entry is derived from a study of early stage breast cancer tumors. In the study overall: ER+/PR+/HER2- status applied to about 70% of the 16 invasive breast tumors. Among about twelve ER+/PR+/HER2- tumors, eight were ductal, four lobular. Approximately 10-fold was the mean read coverage per sample.

Germline CDR1 is MNHEY and CDR2 is SVGAGI. The V gene end was trimmed by 6 bases and the J gene end by 6 bases; junction bases not matched to a gene: 5. The CDR3 is 15 amino acids. Assay: immunoSEQ multiplex PCR; the TCRdb copy retains only in-frame clones and omits some. The sample has around 9,700 clones, about four fifths seen once. The chain employs TRBV6-5 and TRBJ2-3, with 14 bases fitting TRBD2. This sequence originates from a person between 65 and 79 years old with breast cancer. Sequenced material: breast tumor tissue. Written as DNA, the CDR3 is TGTGCCAGCAGGGGACTAGCGGGAGCGCGGGATACGCAGTATTTT. This sequence encodes CASRGLAGARDTQYF.